This is a list of T cell receptor beta chains from one sample in a study of T-cell reconstitution after alpha-beta-depleted transplantation in children. A single record per CDR3 protein comes from TCRdb applying MiXCR to the PCR reads. The sample carries more than 3,500 distinct CDR3 sequences, around an eighth recorded once. The source material was PBMCs, mostly from graft donor cells, sampled 60 days after TCRalphabeta/CD19-depleted stem cell transplant. These receptors came from a male patient between 2 and 10 years old who had a stem cell transplant for acute lymphoblastic leukemia, so the T cells may come from the graft donor. Each CDR3 is given with its conserved first and last residue. The D gene is left open where the match is weak.

>TRBJ2-6|TRBV2|.|15
CASRAYTSGANVLTF
>TRBJ1-1|TRBV7-9|.|15
CASSRGWGADTEAFF
>TRBJ1-3|TRBV5-1|.|15
CASSVGEPGRNTIYF
>TRBJ2-7|TRBV5-5|TRBD2|16
CASSLAAGAGRYEQYF
>TRBJ1-2|TRBV4-2|.|14
CAMGPVGVNYGYTF
>TRBJ2-7|TRBV11-2|.|11
CASSLESEQYF
>TRBJ2-2|TRBV5-1|.|14
CASSLGVLSGELFF
>TRBJ2-3|TRBV12-3/TRBV12-4|.|17
CASSVRDTFFSTDTQYF
>TRBJ2-4|TRBV12-3/TRBV12-4|TRBD1|14
CASGKGAAKNIQYF
>TRBJ2-7|TRBV28|TRBD1|15
CASSLLDRDSGEQYF
>TRBJ1-5|TRBV28|.|15
CASSFLQGSNQPQHF
>TRBJ2-7|TRBV5-1|TRBD2|16
CASSPRLAGATYEQYF
>TRBJ2-3|TRBV12-3/TRBV12-4|.|15
CASSLGVHYTDTQYF
>TRBJ2-5|TRBV7-3|.|14
CAMSFGGSGETQYF
>TRBJ1-5|TRBV2|.|14
CASSARWSNQPQHF
>TRBJ1-4|TRBV7-9|.|15
CASSSPQKANEKLFF
>TRBJ1-5|TRBV19|.|16
CASKFSGKAYNQPQHF
>TRBJ1-2|TRBV20-1|.|12
CSAPGDSGGYTF
>TRBJ1-2|TRBV6-5|TRBD1|15
CASSTADRGGYGYTF
>TRBJ2-3|TRBV5-6|TRBD1|15
CASSSTGVSTDTQYF
>TRBJ2-5|TRBV20-1|.|11
CSATNQETQYF
>TRBJ2-5|TRBV7-9|.|14
CASSDAGIQETQYF
>TRBJ1-5|TRBV10-3|.|14
CAISEGQGGQPQHF
>TRBJ1-1|TRBV19|.|13
CASSPQVGGVAFF
>TRBJ1-1|TRBV15|.|13
CATSRRGVPEAFF
>TRBJ2-3|TRBV10-3|.|13
CAISEPESDTQYF
>TRBJ2-2|TRBV28|.|14
CAMRPGPITGELFF
>TRBJ2-6|TRBV21-1|.|18
CASSKRAIRGSGANVLTF
>TRBJ2-7|TRBV10-3|.|15
CAISSDRDGPYEQYF
>TRBJ1-2|TRBV10-2|.|14
CASSESGQYYGYTF
>TRBJ2-5|TRBV5-1|.|14
CASRHQGSQETQYF
>TRBJ1-6|TRBV12-3/TRBV12-4|TRBD1|15
CASSRGQGLDSPLHF
>TRBJ2-5|TRBV20-1|TRBD2|11
CSANYRGAQYF
>TRBJ2-7|TRBV7-9|TRBD2|14
CASSSAGGIYEQYF
>TRBJ1-1|TRBV3-1|TRBD1|15
CASCPQVTGGTEAFF
>TRBJ1-2|TRBV12-3/TRBV12-4|.|12
CASSSGRYGYTF
>TRBJ1-1|TRBV24-1|.|14
CATSDSTPRAQAFF
>TRBJ2-5|TRBV20-1|.|11
CSASFLETQYF
>TRBJ2-7|TRBV4-1|.|11
CASGPWDEQYF
>TRBJ2-7|TRBV9|.|15
CASSVERDGAYEQYF
>TRBJ2-5|TRBV5-1|.|13
CASSLSGQETQYF
>TRBJ2-7|TRBV2|TRBD1|16
CASSGQGRSSAYEQYF
>TRBJ1-5|TRBV29-1|.|15
CSVEERRHSNQPQHF
>TRBJ1-3|TRBV20-1|.|15
CSAPIGGGVSNTIYF
>TRBJ2-1|TRBV12-3/TRBV12-4|TRBD2|16
CASSFHLAGGKDEQFF
>TRBJ1-2|TRBV7-9|.|14
CASSFPLVQYGYTF
>TRBJ1-2|TRBV7-9|.|11
CASSWAESGTF
>TRBJ2-7|TRBV29-1|TRBD1|17
CSVEDLRGRLPSGEQYF
>TRBJ1-4|TRBV5-1|TRBD1|15
CASSSAGTGNGKLFF
>TRBJ2-3|TRBV5-6|TRBD2|19
CAIGPGTSCAGLITDTQYF
>TRBJ1-1|TRBV5-1|.|13
CASSHDPGPPTFF
>TRBJ1-6|TRBV27|.|12
CASNSMNSPLHF
>TRBJ1-2|TRBV7-9|.|18
CASGPGGPGSGLNYGYTF
>TRBJ1-4|TRBV9|TRBD1|16
CASSAGRQGSREKLFF